A single sample gave rise to the 5 T cell receptor beta chains below, sequenced in a study of blood T cell repertoires in COVID-19. TCRdb keeps only in-frame clones here, not all; method: immunoSEQ multiplex PCR. The table has some 420,000 clones, roughly nine tenths seen once. Sequencing was performed on PBMCs or T cells enriched from blood (not recorded which). The receptors come from a young man who had recovered from COVID-19.

The chain employs TRBV4-1 and TRBJ1-4; D is uncertain. CDR1 is MGHRA and CDR2 is YSYEKL in the germline V gene. The V and J ends lost 0 bases and 0 bases respectively, with 8 bases between them. The length of the CDR3 is 16 residues. The CDR3 DNA is TGCGCCAGCAGCCAAGATGGAGGGACAACTAATGAAAAACTGTTTTTT. The encoded protein is CASSQDGGTTNEKLFF.

This chain joins TRBV10-1 and TRBJ2-7, with D perhaps matching TRBD2 (6 bases). The CDR3 contains 13 residues. Deletions cut 6 bases from V and 1 base from J, with 10 bases between. Per germline, CDR1 WNHNN and CDR2 SYGVQD (reference sequence). CDR3 bases: TGCGCCAGCAGCGGGAGCGGTTCCTACGAGCAGTACTTC. This translates into CASSGSGSYEQYF.

V usage is TRBV5-1 and J usage is TRBJ2-7, with D perhaps TRBD2 (5 bases). CDR3 size: 14 residues. Germline CDR1 and CDR2: SGHRS and YFSETQ. V lost 0 bases to trimming and J lost 6 bases, with 13 bases between them. DNA of the CDR3: TGCGCCAGCAGCTTGGGTCCTCCGAGCGGCGAGCAGTACTTC. Translation gives CASSLGPPSGEQYF.

This sequence joins TRBV12-3 or TRBV12-4 and TRBJ2-1; TRBD1 agrees at 9 bases. CDR3 length equals 13 residues. V lost 6 bases to trimming and J lost 8 bases; unmatched junction nucleotides: 5. In DNA, the CDR3 is TGTGCCAGCAGGGGGGACAGGGTCTATGAGCAGTTCTTC. Its translation: CASRGDRVYEQFF.

The rearrangement joins TRBV28 to TRBJ1-3; 8 positions agree with TRBD1. J gave up 0 bases and V 0 bases, and 10 bases lay outside the gene matches. Germline V gene data show CDR1 as MDHEN and CDR2 as SYDVKM. This CDR3 has 19 amino acids. CDR3 DNA: TGTGCCAGCAGTTTATGGTCCAGGACAGGGATGATCTCTGGAAACACCATATATTTT. Amino acid sequence: CASSLWSRTGMISGNTIYF.